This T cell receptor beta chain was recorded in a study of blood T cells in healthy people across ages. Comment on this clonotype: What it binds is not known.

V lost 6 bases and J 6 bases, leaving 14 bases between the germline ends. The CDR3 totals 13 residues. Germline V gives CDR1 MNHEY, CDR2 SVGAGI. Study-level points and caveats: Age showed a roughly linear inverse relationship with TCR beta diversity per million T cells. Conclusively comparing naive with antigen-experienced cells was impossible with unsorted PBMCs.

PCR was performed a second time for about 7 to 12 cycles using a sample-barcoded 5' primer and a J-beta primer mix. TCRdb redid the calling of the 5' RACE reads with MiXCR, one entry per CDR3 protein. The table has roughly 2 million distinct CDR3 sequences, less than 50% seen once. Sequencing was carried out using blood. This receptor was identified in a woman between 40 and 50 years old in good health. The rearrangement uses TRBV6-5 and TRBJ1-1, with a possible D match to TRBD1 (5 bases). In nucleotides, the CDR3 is TGTGCCAGCAGAAAAAGGGGCCGCGCTGAAGCTTTCTTT. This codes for CASRKRGRAEAFF.